One and the same sample provided the 18 T cell receptor beta chains below, sequenced in a study of breast tumors, draining lymph nodes, adjacent tissues. TCRdb independently ran MiXCR on the multiplex PCR reads; one entry per CDR3 protein. Here the sample spans 83,000 or so distinct CDR3 sequences, roughly 19% being singletons. Axillary draining lymph nodes of breast cancer patients supplied the node samples. Material: axillary lymph node tissue. These receptors were obtained from a female donor with breast cancer. Some clones in this sample may be carry-over from other donors' samples.

This chain joins TRBV12-3 or TRBV12-4 and TRBJ1-1; perhaps TRBD1 as D (5 bases). This CDR3 comprises 11 residues. V lost 4 bases and J lost 8, with 8 bases in between. The CDR3 nucleotides read TGTGCCAGCAGTTCCGGGACCGAAGCTTTCTTT. It specifies CASSSGTEAFF.

There are many counts of this clonotype. The chain recombines TRBV7-9 with TRBJ2-7; D possibly corresponds to TRBD1 (5 bases). V was pared by 3 bases and J by 1 base, with 10 bases between. Germline V CDR1 and CDR2: SEHNR, FQNEAQ (reference sequence). CDR3 length: 14 residues. CDR3 amino acids: CASSFDSLSYEQYF. The CDR3 DNA reads as TGTGCCAGCAGCTTCGACAGTCTTTCCTACGAGCAGTACTTC.

This clonotype was picked up many times. The rearrangement joins TRBV11-2 to TRBJ2-5; D might be TRBD1 (6 bases). The V end was cut by 4 bases, the J end by 3 bases, with 18 bases between. CDR3 length: 16 amino acids. Germline V lookup: CDR1 SGHAT, CDR2 FQNNGV. The CDR3 region is CASSSPGSRDKETQYF. The CDR3 DNA sequence: TGTGCCAGCAGCTCCCCAGGGTCTCGGGACAAAGAGACCCAGTACTTC. The whole variable domain, remainder taken from reference TRBV11-2 and TRBJ2-5, is EAGVAQSPRYKIIEKRQSVAFWCNPISGHATLYWYQQILGQGPKLLIQFQNNGVVDDSQLPKDRFSAERLKGVDSTLKIQPAKLEDSAVYLCASSSPGSRDKETQYFGPGTRLLVL.

In this sample, this clonotype turned up many times. This chain uses TRBV5-4 with TRBJ1-2, with D uncertain. Trimming left V 5 bases short and J 0 bases short, with 8 bases between. The CDR3 covers 13 residues. Germline values: CDR1 SGHNT, CDR2 YYREEE (reference sequence). The CDR3 bases are TGTGCCAGCAGGGGGTTTTCTAACTATGGCTACACCTTC. As protein: CASRGFSNYGYTF.

This clonotype came up many times. This chain links TRBV4-3 with TRBJ1-2; TRBD1 matches at 9 bases. Germline V CDR1 and CDR2: LGHNA, YSLEER. J was trimmed by 6 bases and V by 0 bases; bases with no gene match: 8. The CDR3 is 16 amino acids. The CDR3 here is CASSQEPGQGYDGYTF. The CDR3 DNA reads as TGCGCCAGCAGCCAAGAACCCGGACAGGGGTACGATGGCTACACCTTC.

The chain employs TRBV18 and TRBJ2-3; D gene unclear. The CDR3 length is 13 residues. Germline-derived CDR1 and CDR2 are KGHSH and LQKENI. V lost 1 base to trimming and J lost 6 bases, with 8 bases between them. The CDR3 DNA is TGTGCCAGCTCACCACTAGGAAGGGATACGCAGTATTTT. Its translation is CASSPLGRDTQYF. Filled out from reference TRBV18 and TRBJ2-3, the complete variable domain reads NAGVMQNPRHLVRRRGQEARLRCSPMKGHSHVYWYRQLPEEGLKFMVYLQKENIIDESGMPKERFSAEFPKEGPSILRIQQVVRGDSAAYFCASSPLGRDTQYFGPGTRLTVL.

This clonotype has at least ten counts. The junction differs from germline at one of its ends, possibly a read error. The rearrangement joins TRBV20-1 to TRBJ1-6; D gene uncertain. The CDR3 is made up of 8 amino acids. The germline V gene encodes CDR1 DFQATT and CDR2 SNEGSKA (reference sequence). The CDR3 here is CSAKDGPF. CDR3 nucleotide sequence: TGCAGTGCCAAAGACGGACCATTT.

The table lists this clonotype with many counts. The chain links TRBV7-9 to TRBJ2-7; TRBD1 matches 10 bases. J was trimmed by 4 bases and V by 4 bases; bases with no gene match: 7. Germline V gene sequence: CDR1 SEHNR, CDR2 FQNEAQ (reference sequence). This CDR3 has 15 residues. The CDR3 bases are TGTGCCAGCAGCTCCCCCCGGGACAGGGGTTACGAGCAGTACTTC. Protein sequence: CASSSPRDRGYEQYF.

This clonotype appeared many times. The V gene is TRBV7-9, the J gene TRBJ2-1; D uncertain. The CDR3 loop spans 12 amino acids. The germline V and J ends were trimmed by 5 bases and 4 bases, with 6 bases remaining between them. CDR1 SEHNR and CDR2 FQNEAQ come from the germline V gene (reference sequence). Written as DNA, the CDR3 is TGTGCCAGCAGCCTACCTTACAATGAGCAGTTCTTC. Protein: CASSLPYNEQFF.

This chain's CDR3 is CSAGIVPELGYTF. Written as DNA, the CDR3 is TGCAGTGCTGGTATTGTACCGGAGCTTGGCTACACCTTC. The chain couples TRBV20-1 to TRBJ1-2, with D unclear. Per the germline V gene, CDR1 is DFQATT and CDR2 is SNEGSKA (reference sequence). Trimming pared 5 bases from V and 7 bases from J, leaving 17 bases between. This CDR3 contains 13 residues.

As DNA, the CDR3 is TGTGCCAGCAGTTTGAATGGGGCCACAGATACGCAGTATTTT. It encodes CASSLNGATDTQYF. This chain uses TRBV27 with TRBJ2-3; tentatively, D is TRBD1 (5 bases). The germline V gene has CDR1 MNHEY and CDR2 SMNVEV (reference sequence). Deletions cut 3 bases from V and 2 bases from J, with 9 bases between. The CDR3 has 14 amino acids.

This clonotype was observed many times. The chain is built from TRBV6-2 or TRBV6-3 and TRBJ2-7; 12 bases fit TRBD2. The germline V gene encodes CDR1 MNHEY and CDR2 SVGEGT. V lost 6 bases, J lost 6 bases, and 6 bases stayed unmatched. The CDR3 sequence is 14 residues long. The CDR3, as DNA: TGTGCCAGCAGCCGAGGACTAGCGGGACGCGAGCAGTACTTC. Amino acid sequence: CASSRGLAGREQYF.

The chain joins TRBV20-1 to TRBJ1-1; 10 bases align to TRBD1. The CDR3 is 16 residues long. The V gene's germline CDR1 is DFQATT and CDR2 SNEGSKA (reference sequence). The junction had 9 bases not matched to a gene; V was cut back by 1 base and J by 4 bases. CDR3 coding DNA: TGCAGTGCTAGAGTCCCCGACAGGGGGCTAAGCACTGAAGCTTTCTTT. Translated, it gives CSARVPDRGLSTEAFF.

This chain links TRBV3-1 with TRBJ2-3; D remains ambiguous. V lost 4 bases and J lost 2, with 7 bases in between. The CDR3 spans 13 residues. The germline CDR1 and CDR2 sequences are LGHDT and YNNKEL (reference sequence). The CDR3 sequence: CASSRNPTDTQYF. Written as DNA, the CDR3 is TGTGCCAGCAGCCGAAATCCCACAGATACGCAGTATTTT.

The chain is built from TRBV28 and TRBJ2-5; no firm D call. Germline-derived CDR1 and CDR2 are MDHEN and SYDVKM. V dropped 2 bases and J dropped 2 bases, with 15 bases sitting between them. The CDR3 is made up of 16 amino acids. For the CDR3, the DNA is TGTGCCAGCAGTTTAGGTAGTGGCGGCTTACAAGAGACCCAGTACTTC. Amino acids: CASSLGSGGLQETQYF.

This chain connects TRBV5-7 to TRBJ1-1, with D tentatively TRBD1 (5 bases). TRBV5-7 is classed as an ORF, of uncertain function. The V and J ends lost 0 bases and 10 bases respectively, with 16 bases between them. The CDR3 contains 14 residues. This CDR3 is CASSLVTAVYAAFF. Written as DNA, the CDR3 is TGTGCCAGCAGCTTGGTGACAGCCGTGTATGCAGCTTTCTTT.

This clonotype was seen ten or more times. This chain links TRBV11-2 with TRBJ2-3; D is perhaps TRBD2 (5 bases). Germline CDR1 reads SGHAT; CDR2 reads FQNNGV. This CDR3 comprises 12 residues. V lost 8 bases to trimming and J lost 2 bases, with 8 bases between them. The CDR3 nucleotides read TGTGCCAGCCGAGGGCTCACAGATACGCAGTATTTT. Protein sequence: CASRGLTDTQYF. The whole variable domain, remainder taken from reference TRBV11-2 and TRBJ2-3, is EAGVAQSPRYKIIEKRQSVAFWCNPISGHATLYWYQQILGQGPKLLIQFQNNGVVDDSQLPKDRFSAERLKGVDSTLKIQPAKLEDSAVYLCASRGLTDTQYFGPGTRLTVL.

This clonotype has ten or more counts. The V gene is TRBV6-2 or TRBV6-3, the J gene TRBJ2-5; D not resolved. CDR1 and CDR2 from the germline V gene are MNHEY and SVGEGT. V was cut by 7 bases and J by 2 bases, with 8 bases left in between. This CDR3 region has 12 residues. This chain's CDR3 is CASKTLQETQYF. CDR3 bases: TGTGCCAGCAAAACATTACAAGAGACCCAGTACTTC.